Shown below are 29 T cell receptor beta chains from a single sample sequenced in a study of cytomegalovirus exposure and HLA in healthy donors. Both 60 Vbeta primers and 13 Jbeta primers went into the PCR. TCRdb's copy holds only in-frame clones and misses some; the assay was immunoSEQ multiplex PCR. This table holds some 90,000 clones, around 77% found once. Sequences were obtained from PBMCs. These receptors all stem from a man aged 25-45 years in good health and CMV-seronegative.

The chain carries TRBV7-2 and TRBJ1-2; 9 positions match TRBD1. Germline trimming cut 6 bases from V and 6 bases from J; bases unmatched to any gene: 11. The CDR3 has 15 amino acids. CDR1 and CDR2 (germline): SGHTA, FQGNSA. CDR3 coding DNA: TGTGCCAGCAGATCCGGGACAGGGAATTTTAATGGCTACACCTTC. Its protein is CASRSGTGNFNGYTF.

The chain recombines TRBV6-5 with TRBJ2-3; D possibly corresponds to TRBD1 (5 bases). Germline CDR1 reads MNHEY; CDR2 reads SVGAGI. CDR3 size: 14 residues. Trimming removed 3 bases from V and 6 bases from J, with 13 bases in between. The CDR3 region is CASSYARAEDTQYF. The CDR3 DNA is TGTGCCAGCAGTTATGCCAGGGCGGAGGATACGCAGTATTTT.

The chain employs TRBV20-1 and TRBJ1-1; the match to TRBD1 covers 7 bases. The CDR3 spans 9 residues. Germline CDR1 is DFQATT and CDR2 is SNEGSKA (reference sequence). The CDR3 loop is CYPGGQTFF. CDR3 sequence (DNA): TGCTACCCTGGGGGACAGACTTTCTTT.

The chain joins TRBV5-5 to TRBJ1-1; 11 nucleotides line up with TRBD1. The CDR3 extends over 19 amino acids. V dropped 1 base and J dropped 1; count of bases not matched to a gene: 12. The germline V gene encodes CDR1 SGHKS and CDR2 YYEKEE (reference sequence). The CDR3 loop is CASSLRGQGALGPNTEAFF. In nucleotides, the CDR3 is TGTGCCAGCAGCTTGCGTGGACAGGGGGCGCTGGGGCCGAACACTGAAGCTTTCTTT.

The CDR3 DNA follows: TGTGCCAGCAGCTTAATTCGGGGGGCGGACGGCTACACCTTC. Encoded protein: CASSLIRGADGYTF. V usage is TRBV7-2 and J usage is TRBJ1-2, with D possibly TRBD1 on 6 matching bases. The CDR3 extends over 14 amino acids. V dropped 2 bases and J dropped 8 bases, with 15 bases sitting between them. The germline CDR1 and CDR2 sequences are SGHTA and FQGNSA.

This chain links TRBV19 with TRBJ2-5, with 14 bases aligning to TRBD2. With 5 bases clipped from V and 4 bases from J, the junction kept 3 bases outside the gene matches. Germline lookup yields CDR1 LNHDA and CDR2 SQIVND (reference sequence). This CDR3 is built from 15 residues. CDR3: CASSPGLAGGETQYF. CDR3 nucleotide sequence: TGTGCCAGTAGTCCCGGACTAGCGGGGGGAGAGACCCAGTACTTC.

The CDR3 is CASSLTGNTDTQYF. In DNA form, the CDR3 reads TGTGCCAGCAGCCTAACTGGTAACACAGATACGCAGTATTTT. The chain recombines TRBV7-9 with TRBJ2-3, with D uncertain. This CDR3 contains 14 residues. The V gene lost 5 bases and the J gene lost 2 bases, with 11 bases spanning the gap. Per the germline V gene, CDR1 is SEHNR and CDR2 is FQNEAQ (reference sequence).

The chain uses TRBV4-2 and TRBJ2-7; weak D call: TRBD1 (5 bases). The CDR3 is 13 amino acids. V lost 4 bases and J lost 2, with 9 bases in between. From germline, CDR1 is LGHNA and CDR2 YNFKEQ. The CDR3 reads CASSPHRTYEQYF. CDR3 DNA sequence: TGTGCCAGCAGCCCCCACAGGACCTACGAGCAGTACTTC.

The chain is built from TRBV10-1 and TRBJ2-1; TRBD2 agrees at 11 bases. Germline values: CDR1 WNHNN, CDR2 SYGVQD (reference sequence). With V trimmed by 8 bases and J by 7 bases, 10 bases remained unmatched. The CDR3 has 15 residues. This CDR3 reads CASPLGSGRGNEQFF. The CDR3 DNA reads TGCGCCAGCCCCCTAGGTAGCGGGAGGGGTAATGAGCAGTTCTTC.

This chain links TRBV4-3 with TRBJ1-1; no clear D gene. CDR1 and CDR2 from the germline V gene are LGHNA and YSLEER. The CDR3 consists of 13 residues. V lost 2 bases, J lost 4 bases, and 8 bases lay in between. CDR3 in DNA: TGCGCCAGCAGCCAAAATTCAGGCACTGAAGCTTTCTTT. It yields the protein CASSQNSGTEAFF.

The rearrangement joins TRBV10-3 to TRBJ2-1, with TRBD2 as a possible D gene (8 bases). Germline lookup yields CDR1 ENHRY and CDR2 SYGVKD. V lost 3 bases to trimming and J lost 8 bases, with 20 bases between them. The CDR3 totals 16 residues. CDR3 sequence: CAISETRGREVDEQFF. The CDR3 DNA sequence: TGTGCCATCAGTGAAACGAGGGGGCGGGAGGTTGATGAGCAGTTCTTC.

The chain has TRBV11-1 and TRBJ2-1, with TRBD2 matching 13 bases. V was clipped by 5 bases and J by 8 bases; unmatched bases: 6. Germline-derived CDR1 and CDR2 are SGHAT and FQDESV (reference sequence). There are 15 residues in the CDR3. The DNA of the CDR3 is TGTGCCAGCAGCAACGGACTAGCGGGAGCGGATGAGCAGTTCTTC. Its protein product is CASSNGLAGADEQFF.

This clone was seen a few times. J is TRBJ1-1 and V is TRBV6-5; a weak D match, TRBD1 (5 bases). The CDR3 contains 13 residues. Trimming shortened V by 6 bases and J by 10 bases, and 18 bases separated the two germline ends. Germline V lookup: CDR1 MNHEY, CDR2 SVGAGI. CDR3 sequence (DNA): TGTGCCAGCAGCCAAGGGACCGGGGGAATAGCTTTCTTT. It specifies CASSQGTGGIAFF.

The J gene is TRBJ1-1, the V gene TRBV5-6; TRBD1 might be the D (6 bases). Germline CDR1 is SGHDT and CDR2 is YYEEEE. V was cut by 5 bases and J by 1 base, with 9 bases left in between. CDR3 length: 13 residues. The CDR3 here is CASSSGANTEAFF. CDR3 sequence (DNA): TGTGCCAGCAGTTCAGGGGCGAACACTGAAGCTTTCTTT.

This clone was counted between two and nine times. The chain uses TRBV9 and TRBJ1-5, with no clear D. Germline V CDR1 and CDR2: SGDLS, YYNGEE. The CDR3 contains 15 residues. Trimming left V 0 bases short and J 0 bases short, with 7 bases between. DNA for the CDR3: TGTGCCAGCAGCGTAGGCGGGCTTAGCAATCAGCCCCAGCATTTT. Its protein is CASSVGGLSNQPQHF.

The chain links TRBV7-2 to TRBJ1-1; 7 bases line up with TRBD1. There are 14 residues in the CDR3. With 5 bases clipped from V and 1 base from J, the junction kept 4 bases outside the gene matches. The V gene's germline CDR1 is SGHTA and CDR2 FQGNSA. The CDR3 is CASSQGTANTEAFF. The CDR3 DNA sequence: TGTGCCAGCAGCCAAGGGACAGCGAACACTGAAGCTTTCTTT.

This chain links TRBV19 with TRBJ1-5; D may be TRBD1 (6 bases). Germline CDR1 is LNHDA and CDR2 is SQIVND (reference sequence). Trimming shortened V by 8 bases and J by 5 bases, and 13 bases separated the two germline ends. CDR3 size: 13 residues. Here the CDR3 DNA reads TGTGCCAGTGTCGACAGGAACTATCAGCCCCAGCATTTT. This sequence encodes CASVDRNYQPQHF.

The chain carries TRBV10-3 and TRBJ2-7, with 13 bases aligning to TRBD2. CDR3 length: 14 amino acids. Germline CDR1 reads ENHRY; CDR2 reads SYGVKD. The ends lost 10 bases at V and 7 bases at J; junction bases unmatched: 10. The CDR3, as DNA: TGTGCCACCGGTGGACTAGCGGGAGCTCGGGAGCAGTACGTC. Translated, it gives CATGGLAGAREQYV.

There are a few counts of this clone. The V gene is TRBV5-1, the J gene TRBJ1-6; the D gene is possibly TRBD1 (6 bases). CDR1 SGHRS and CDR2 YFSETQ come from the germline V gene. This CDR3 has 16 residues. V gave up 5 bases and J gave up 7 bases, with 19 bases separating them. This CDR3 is CASSQGRELENSPLHF. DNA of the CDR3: TGCGCCAGCAGTCAGGGGCGGGAGTTAGAGAATTCACCCCTCCACTTT.

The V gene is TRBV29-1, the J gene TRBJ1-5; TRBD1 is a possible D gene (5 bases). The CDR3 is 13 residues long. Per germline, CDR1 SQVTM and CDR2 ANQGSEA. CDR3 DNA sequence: TGCAGGGGGCCAGGGCAACTCAATCAGCCCCAGCATTTT. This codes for CRGPGQLNQPQHF.

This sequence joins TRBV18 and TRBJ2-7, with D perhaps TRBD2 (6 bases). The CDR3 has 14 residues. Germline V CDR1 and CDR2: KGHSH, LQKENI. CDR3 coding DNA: TGTGCCAGCCCACCATCCGGGGGATTCGGCGAGCAGTACGTC. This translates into CASPPSGGFGEQYV.

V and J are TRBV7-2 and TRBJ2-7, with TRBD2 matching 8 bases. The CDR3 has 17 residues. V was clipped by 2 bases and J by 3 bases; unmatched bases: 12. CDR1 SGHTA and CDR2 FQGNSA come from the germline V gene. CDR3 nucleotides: TGTGCCAGCAGCTTAATGGGGGCGGGGCTAGCGGGCTACGAGCAGTACTTC. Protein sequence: CASSLMGAGLAGYEQYF.

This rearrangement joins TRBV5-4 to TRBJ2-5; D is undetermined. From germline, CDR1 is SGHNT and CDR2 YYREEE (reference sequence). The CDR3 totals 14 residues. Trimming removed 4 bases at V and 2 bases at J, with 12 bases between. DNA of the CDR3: TGTGCCAGCAGCCCTATAAGCTGGCAAGAGACCCAGTACTTC. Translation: CASSPISWQETQYF.

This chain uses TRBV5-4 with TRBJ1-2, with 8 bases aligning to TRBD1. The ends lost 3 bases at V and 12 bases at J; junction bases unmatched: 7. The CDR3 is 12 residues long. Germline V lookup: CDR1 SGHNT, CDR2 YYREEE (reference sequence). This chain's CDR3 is CASSSILDRDTF. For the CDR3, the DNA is TGTGCCAGCAGCTCAATACTGGACAGGGACACCTTC. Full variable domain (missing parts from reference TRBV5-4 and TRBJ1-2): ETGVTQSPTHLIKTRGQQVTLRCSSQSGHNTVSWYQQALGQGPQFIFQYYREEENGRGNFPPRFSGLQFPNYSSELNVNALELDDSALYLCASSSILDRDTFGSGTRLTVV.

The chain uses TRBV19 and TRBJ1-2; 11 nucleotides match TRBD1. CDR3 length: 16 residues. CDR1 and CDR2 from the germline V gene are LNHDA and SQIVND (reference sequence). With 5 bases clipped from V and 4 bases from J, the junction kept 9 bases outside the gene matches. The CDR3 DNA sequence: TGTGCCAGTAGTCCTGGACAGGGGGCTTACGCCTATGGCTACACCTTC. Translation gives CASSPGQGAYAYGYTF.

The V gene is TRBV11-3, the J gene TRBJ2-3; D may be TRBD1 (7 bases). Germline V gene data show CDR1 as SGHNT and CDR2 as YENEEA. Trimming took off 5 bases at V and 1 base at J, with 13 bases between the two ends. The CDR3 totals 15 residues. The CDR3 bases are TGTGCCAGCAGCCCAGGGGGGAGAGGCACAGATACGCAGTATTTT. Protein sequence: CASSPGGRGTDTQYF.

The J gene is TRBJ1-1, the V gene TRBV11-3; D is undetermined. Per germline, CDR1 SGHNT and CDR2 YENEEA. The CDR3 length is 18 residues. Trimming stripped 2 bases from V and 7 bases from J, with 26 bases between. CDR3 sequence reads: CASSLPPEVASGFIEAFF. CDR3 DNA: TGTGCCAGCAGCTTACCGCCGGAGGTGGCCTCCGGGTTCATTGAAGCTTTCTTT.

CDR3 region: CASTTSQELNTEAFF. The CDR3 nucleotides read TGTGCCAGCACCACCTCCCAGGAACTGAACACTGAAGCTTTCTTT. The chain has TRBV5-4 and TRBJ1-1; the D is unclear. V was cut by 6 bases and J by 0 bases, with 15 bases left in between. There are 15 residues in the CDR3. Germline loops: CDR1 SGHNT, CDR2 YYREEE (reference sequence). Full variable domain (missing parts from reference TRBV5-4 and TRBJ1-1): ETGVTQSPTHLIKTRGQQVTLRCSSQSGHNTVSWYQQALGQGPQFIFQYYREEENGRGNFPPRFSGLQFPNYSSELNVNALELDDSALYLCASTTSQELNTEAFFGQGTRLTVV.

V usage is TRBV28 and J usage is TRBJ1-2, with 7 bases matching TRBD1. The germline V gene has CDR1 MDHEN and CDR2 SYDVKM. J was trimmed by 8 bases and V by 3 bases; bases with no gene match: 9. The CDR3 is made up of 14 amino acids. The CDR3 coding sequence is TGTGCCAGCAGTTTGTCCCAGGGGGTGAGGGGCTACACCTTC. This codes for CASSLSQGVRGYTF.